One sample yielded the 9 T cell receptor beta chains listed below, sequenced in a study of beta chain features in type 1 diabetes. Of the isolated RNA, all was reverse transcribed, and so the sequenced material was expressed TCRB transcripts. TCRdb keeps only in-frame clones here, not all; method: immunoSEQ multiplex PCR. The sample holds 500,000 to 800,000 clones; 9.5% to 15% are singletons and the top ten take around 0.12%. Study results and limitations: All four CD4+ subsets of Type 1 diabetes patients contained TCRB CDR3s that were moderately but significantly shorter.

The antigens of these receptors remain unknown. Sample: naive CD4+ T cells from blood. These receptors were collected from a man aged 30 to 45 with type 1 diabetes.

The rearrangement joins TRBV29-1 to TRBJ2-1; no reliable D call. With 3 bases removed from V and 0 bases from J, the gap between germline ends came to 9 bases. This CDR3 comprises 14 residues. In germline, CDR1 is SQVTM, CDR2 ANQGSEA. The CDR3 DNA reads TGCAGCGTTGAGAGGTGGAGCTCCTACAATGAGCAGTTCTTC. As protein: CSVERWSSYNEQFF.

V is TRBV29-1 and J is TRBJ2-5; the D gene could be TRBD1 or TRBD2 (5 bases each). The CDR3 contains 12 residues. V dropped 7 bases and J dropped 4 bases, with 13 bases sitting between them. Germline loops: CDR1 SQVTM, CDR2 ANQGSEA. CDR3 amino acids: CSAEAGTETQYF. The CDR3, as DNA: TGCAGCGCCGAGGCTGGGACAGAGACCCAGTACTTC.

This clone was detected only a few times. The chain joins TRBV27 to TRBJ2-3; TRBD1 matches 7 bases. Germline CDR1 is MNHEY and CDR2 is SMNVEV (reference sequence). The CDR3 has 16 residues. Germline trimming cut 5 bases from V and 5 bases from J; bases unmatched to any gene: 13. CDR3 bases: TGTGCCAGCAGTACCTCGACAGGGCCTAGGGTAGATACGCAGTATTTT. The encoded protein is CASSTSTGPRVDTQYF.

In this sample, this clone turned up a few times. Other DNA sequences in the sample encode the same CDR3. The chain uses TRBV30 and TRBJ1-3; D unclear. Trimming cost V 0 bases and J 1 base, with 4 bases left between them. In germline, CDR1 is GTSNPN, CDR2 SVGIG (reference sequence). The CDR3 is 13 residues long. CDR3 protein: CAWSVGSGNTIYF. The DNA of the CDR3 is TGTGCCTGGAGTGTTGGTTCTGGAAACACCATATATTTT. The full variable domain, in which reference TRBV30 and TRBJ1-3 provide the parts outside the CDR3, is SQTIHQWPATLVQPVGSPLSLECTVEGTSNPNLYWYRQAAGRGLQLLFYSVGIGQISSEVPQNLSASRPQDRQFILSSKKLLLSDSGFYLCAWSVGSGNTIYFGEGSWLTVV.

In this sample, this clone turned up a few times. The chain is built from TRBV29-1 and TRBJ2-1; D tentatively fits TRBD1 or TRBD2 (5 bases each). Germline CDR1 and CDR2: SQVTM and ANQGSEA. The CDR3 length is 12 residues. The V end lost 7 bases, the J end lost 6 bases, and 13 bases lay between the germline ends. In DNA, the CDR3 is TGCAGCGCTGGGACGACGACCAATGAGCAGTTCTTC. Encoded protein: CSAGTTTNEQFF.

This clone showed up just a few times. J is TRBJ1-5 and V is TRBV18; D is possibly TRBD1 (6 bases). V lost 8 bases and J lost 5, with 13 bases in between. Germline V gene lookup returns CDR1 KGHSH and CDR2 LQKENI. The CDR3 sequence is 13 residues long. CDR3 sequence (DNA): TGTGCCAGCCACCAGGGGCAGGATCAGCCCCAGCATTTT. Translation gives CASHQGQDQPQHF. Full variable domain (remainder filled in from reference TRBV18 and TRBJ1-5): NAGVMQNPRHLVRRRGQEARLRCSPMKGHSHVYWYRQLPEEGLKFMVYLQKENIIDESGMPKERFSAEFPKEGPSILRIQQVVRGDSAAYFCASHQGQDQPQHFGDGTRLSIL.

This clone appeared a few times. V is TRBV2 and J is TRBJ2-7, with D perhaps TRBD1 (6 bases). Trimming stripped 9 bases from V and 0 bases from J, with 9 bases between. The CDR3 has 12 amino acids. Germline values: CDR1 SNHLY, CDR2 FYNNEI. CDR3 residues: CASTGSSYEQYF. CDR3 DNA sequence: TGTGCCAGTACAGGGAGCTCCTACGAGCAGTACTTC.

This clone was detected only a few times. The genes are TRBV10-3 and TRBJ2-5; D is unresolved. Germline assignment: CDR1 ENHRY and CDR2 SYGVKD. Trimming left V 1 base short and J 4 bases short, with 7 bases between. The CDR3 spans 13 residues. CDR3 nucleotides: TGTGCCATCAGTGAGTACGAAGTAGAGACCCAGTACTTC. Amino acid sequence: CAISEYEVETQYF.

The CDR3 DNA reads TGCGCCAGCAGCCCGCTGACGGAGGGGGGCTACACCTTC. Protein sequence: CASSPLTEGGYTF. The chain links TRBV5-1 to TRBJ1-2; D possibly corresponds to TRBD1 (5 bases). The V end was cut by 4 bases, the J end by 8 bases, with 15 bases between. The CDR3 runs 13 residues. Looked up from germline, CDR1 is SGHRS and CDR2 is YFSETQ.